This T cell receptor beta chain comes out of a study of blood T cell repertoires in COVID-19 (dated by TCRdb to about 2020). At the level of the whole study: Collaborator samples came from the United States, Italy and Spain and covered acute and convalescent phases of COVID-19. The samples were drawn from the first 160 participants of the ongoing ImmuneRACE study and from roughly 1,300 subjects provided by 6 global collaborators. The prospective study material was composed of cDNA or gDNA derived from T cells, B-cell-depleted T cells, or PBMCs. Subjects who had been exposed to COVID-19, were actively infected with it, or had recovered from it provided the deeply sampled blood TCRbeta repertoires that made up the dataset. The repertoires were released in a freely available public database intended as a resource for research on the immune response to SARS-CoV-2. HLA class I and class II types, where available, came from metadata supplied by the sample provider rather than from assay-based typing. Nearly every sample came with metadata listing a de-identified subject ID, COVID-19 status, age in years and sex.

Paper-wide results and their limitations: Clinical and demographic metadata were provided uncurated, with the amount varying by source and participant.

Note on this clone: This clone's antigen is unknown. Base quality data are lacking; no much larger clone is found one base away.

CDR1 and CDR2, per the germline V gene (reference sequence), are LGHDT and YNNKEL. Counted from cysteine to phenylalanine, this CDR3 has 15 amino acids. The kept DNA is CDR3 alone, 45 bases in frame from the first base. The germline V end is reduced by 1 base and the J end by 3 bases; junction bases left unmatched: 5. Whole blood was collected in K2EDTA tubes by collaborating institutions according to the institutions' own protocols. For TCRbeta analysis, collaborators shipped samples in one of three forms: frozen whole blood, isolated PBMCs, or DNA extracted from either of those sample types. The immunoSEQ Assay, a bias-controlled multiplex PCR, was used to amplify TCRbeta CDR3 regions from genomic DNA. The source study handled its data this way. Within the assay, amplification of reference gene primers was used to estimate how many nucleated cells each sample contained. Sequence reads were collapsed and filtered to measure the absolute abundance of every unique TCRbeta CDR3 rearrangement. For each sample, productive Simpson clonality was calculated as the square root of Simpson's diversity index across productive rearrangements. Not all clones reach the TCRdb copy of this immuneACCESS table, which keeps in-frame sequences only. Checked studies attribute under half of the gap to unresolved V genes and leave the rest unexplained. That table supplies the V and J calls and clone size; D and trimming were determined from the DNA. This sample lists some 150,000 clones; more than 70% were detected once. Around 1.6% of the sample rests with the top ten.

The sequence was collected from a human donor in a cohort sampled during active COVID-19. This chain joins TRBV3-1 (or the pseudogene TRBV3-2) to TRBJ2-5; 7 bases in the middle match TRBD2. Input material: peripheral blood. The DNA sequence follows: TGTGCCAGCAGCCAAGGTTTCACTAGCGAAGAGACCCAGTACTTC. Translated, it reads CASSQGFTSEETQYF.